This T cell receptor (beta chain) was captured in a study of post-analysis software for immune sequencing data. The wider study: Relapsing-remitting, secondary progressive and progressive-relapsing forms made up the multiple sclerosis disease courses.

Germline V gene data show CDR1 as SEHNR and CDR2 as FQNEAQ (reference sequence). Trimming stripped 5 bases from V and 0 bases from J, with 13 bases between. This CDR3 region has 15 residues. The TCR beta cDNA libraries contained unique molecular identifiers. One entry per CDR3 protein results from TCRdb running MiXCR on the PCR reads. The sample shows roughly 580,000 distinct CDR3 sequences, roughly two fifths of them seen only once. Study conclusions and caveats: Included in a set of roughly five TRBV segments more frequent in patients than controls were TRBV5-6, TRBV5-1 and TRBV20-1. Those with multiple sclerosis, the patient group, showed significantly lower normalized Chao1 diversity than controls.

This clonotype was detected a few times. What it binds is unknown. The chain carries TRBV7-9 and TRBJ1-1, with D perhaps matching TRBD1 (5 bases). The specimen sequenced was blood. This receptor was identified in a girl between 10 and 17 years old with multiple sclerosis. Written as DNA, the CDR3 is TGTGCCAGCAGCAACCGCAGGGACGTGAACACTGAAGCTTTCTTT. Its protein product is CASSNRRDVNTEAFF.